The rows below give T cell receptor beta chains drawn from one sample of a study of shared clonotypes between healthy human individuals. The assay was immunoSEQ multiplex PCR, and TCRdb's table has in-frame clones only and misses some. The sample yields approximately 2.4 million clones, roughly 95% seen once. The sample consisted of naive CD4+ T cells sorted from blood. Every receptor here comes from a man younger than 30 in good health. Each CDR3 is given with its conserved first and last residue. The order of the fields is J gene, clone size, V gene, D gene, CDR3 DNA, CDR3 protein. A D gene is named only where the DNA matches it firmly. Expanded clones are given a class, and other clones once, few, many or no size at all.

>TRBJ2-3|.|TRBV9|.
TGTGCCAGCAGCGTAGCTGGGATTCCAGATACGCAGTATTTT
CASSVAGIPDTQYF
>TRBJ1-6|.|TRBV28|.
TGTGCCAGCAGTTTAATGGGGGGGGCCAATAATTCACCCCTCCACTTT
CASSLMGGANNSPLHF
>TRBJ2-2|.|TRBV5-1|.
TGCGCCAGCAGCTTCACCGGAGGGACCGGGGAGCTGTTTTTT
CASSFTGGTGELFF
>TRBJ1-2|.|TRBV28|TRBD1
TGTGCCAGCGCTAATGCAGGGGGCAACTATGGCTACACCTTC
CASANAGGNYGYTF
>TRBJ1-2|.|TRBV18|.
TGTGCCAGCTCACCACCTGAGGGGGGGCGTGTCTATGGCTACACCTTC
CASSPPEGGRVYGYTF
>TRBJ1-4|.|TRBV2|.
TGTGCCAGCAGGAGGGAAGCAACTAATGAAAAACTGTTTTTT
CASRREATNEKLFF
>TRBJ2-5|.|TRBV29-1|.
TGCAGCGTGCGTCTCAGACTAATTCAAGAGACCCAGTACTTC
CSVRLRLIQETQYF
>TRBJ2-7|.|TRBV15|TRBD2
TGTGCCACCAGCAGAGATTTCTCGACTAGCGGGAGTCACTCTACTTACTTC
CATSRDFSTSGSHSTYF
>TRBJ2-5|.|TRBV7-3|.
TGTGCCAGCAGCTTAACAGGGAGGGGGACAGGCCAAGAGACCCAGTACTTC
CASSLTGRGTGQETQYF
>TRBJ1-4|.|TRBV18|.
TGTGCCAGCTCACGCCGGGACAACGAAAAACTGTTTTTT
CASSRRDNEKLFF
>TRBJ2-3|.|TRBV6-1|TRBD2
TGTGCCAGCAGTTTGCGGGGGGGCCCCACAGATACGCAGTATTTT
CASSLRGGPTDTQYF
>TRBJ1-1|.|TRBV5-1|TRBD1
TGCGCCAGCAGGTCCCCAGGGGGGGCCACTGAAGCTTTCTTT
CASRSPGGATEAFF
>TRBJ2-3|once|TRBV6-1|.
TGTGCCAGCAAAGTTGGTCAGCTCACAGATACGCAGTATTTT
CASKVGQLTDTQYF
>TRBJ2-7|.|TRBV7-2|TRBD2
TGTGCCAGCAGCTCCTCGGGACTAGCATTCTACGAGCAGTACTTC
CASSSSGLAFYEQYF
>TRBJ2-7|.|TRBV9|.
TGTGCCAGCAGCCAGGACTTTTACGAGCAGTACTTC
CASSQDFYEQYF
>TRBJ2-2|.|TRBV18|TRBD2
TGTGCCAGCTCACCACCGAGCGGGAGGGCCCGGAACACCGGGGAGCTGTTTTTT
CASSPPSGRARNTGELFF
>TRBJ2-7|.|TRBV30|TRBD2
TGTGCCTGGAGTGTACGGTCTAGCGGGAGCTACGAGCAGTACTTC
CAWSVRSSGSYEQYF
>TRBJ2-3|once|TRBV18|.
TGTGCCAGCTCACCACCTTCTAGCGGCACAGATACGCAGTATTTT
CASSPPSSGTDTQYF
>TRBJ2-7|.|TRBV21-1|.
TGTGCCAGCAGCAAACATTCAGGGTTTTACGAGCAGTACTTC
CASSKHSGFYEQYF
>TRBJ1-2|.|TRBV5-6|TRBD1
TGTGCCAGCAGCTTTGTCCCCGACAGGGTCCACCTCTATGGCTACACCTTC
CASSFVPDRVHLYGYTF
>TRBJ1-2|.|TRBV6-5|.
TGTGCCAGCTGGGCGGGGACTTCTTATGGCTACACCTTC
CASWAGTSYGYTF
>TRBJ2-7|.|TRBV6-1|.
TGTGCCAGCAGTGCGGGCCCTACGGGGTACGAGCAGTACTTC
CASSAGPTGYEQYF
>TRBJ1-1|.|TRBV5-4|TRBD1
TGTGCCAGCAGCTTGGTAACAGGGGATACTGAAGCTTTCTTT
CASSLVTGDTEAFF
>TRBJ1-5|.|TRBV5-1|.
TGCGCCAGCAGCTTGGACGGGGAGGGCAATCAGCCCCAGCATTTT
CASSLDGEGNQPQHF
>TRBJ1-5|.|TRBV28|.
TGTGCCAGCAGTTTATCTACCCGGGATCAGCCCCAGCATTTT
CASSLSTRDQPQHF
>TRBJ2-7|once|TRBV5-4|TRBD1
TGTGCCAGCAGCCCCGACAGGGGCCTCTCCTACGAGCAGTACTTC
CASSPDRGLSYEQYF
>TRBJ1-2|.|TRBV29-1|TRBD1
TGCAGCGTCGACGGGGACAGGGACTTAAGTGGCTACACCTTC
CSVDGDRDLSGYTF
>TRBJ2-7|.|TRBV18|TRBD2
TGTGCCAGCTCAATTCTAGCGGGAGGCTACGAGCAGTACTTC
CASSILAGGYEQYF
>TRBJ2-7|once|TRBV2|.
TGTGCCAGCAGTGTAAGAGAATCGGGCTACGGGCAGTACTTC
CASSVRESGYGQYF
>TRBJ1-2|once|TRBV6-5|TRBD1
TGTGCCAGCAGGGCTCCCGGACAGGGAGGCGCTGGCTACACCTTC
CASRAPGQGGAGYTF
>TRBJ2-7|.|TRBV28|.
TGTGCCAGCAGTCTAGGTGGCTACGAGCAGTACTTC
CASSLGGYEQYF
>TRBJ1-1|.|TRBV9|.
TGTGCCAGCAGCGTAGGGACCCGGGGTGTTGACACTGAAGCTTTCTTT
CASSVGTRGVDTEAFF
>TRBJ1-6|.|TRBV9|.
TGTGCCAGCAGCCCGGAAAAGAATTCACCCCTCCACTTT
CASSPEKNSPLHF
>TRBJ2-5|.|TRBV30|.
TGTGCCTGGAGTGTCCAGTCTCTACGACAAGAGACCCAGTACTTC
CAWSVQSLRQETQYF
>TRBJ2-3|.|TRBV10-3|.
TGTGCCATCAGTGAGTGGGGGCTAGCGAGCACAGATACGCAGTATTTT
CAISEWGLASTDTQYF
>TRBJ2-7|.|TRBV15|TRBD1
TGTGCCACCAGCCACGACTCGGGACAGGGGGCCGACGAGCAGTACTTC
CATSHDSGQGADEQYF
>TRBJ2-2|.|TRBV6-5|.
TGTGCCAGCAGTTATGAGACCGGGGAGCTGTTTTTT
CASSYETGELFF
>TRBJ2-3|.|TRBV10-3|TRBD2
TGTGCCATCAGTGAGTACGCGGGAGTGAACACAGATACGCAGTATTTT
CAISEYAGVNTDTQYF
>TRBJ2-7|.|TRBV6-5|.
TGTGCCAGCACCAGGGGGGGTCCCTCCTACGAGCAGTACTTC
CASTRGGPSYEQYF
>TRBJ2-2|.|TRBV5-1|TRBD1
TGCGCCAGCAGCTTGGAAGGGACAGGGGGCTTCGGGGAGCTGTTTTTT
CASSLEGTGGFGELFF
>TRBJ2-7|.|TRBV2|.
TGTGCCAGCAAGATCCGCTCCTACGAGCAGTACTTC
CASKIRSYEQYF
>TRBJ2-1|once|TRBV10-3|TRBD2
TGTGCCATCAGTGAGCCCACCGGGCTAGCGGGTATCTCTGGGCAGTTCTTC
CAISEPTGLAGISGQFF
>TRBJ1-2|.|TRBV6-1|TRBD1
TGTGCCAGCAGGAAGACCGGGACAGAGGTAAATGGCTACACCTTC
CASRKTGTEVNGYTF
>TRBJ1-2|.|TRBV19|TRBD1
TGTGCCAGTAGGGCAGGGACAGGGGATGGCTACACCTTC
CASRAGTGDGYTF
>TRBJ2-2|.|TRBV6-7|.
TGTGCCAGAAGACAAACTCCCACCGGGGAGCTGTTTTTT
CARRQTPTGELFF
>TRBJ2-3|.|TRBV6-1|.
TGTGCCAGCAGTGAATTGGGGACAGATACGCAGTATTTT
CASSELGTDTQYF
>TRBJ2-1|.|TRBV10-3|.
TGTGCCATTGGGCCCGGCAGGGGCTGGGATGAGCAGTTCTTC
CAIGPGRGWDEQFF
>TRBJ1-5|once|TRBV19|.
TGTGCCAGTAGTATAGCCCTGAGTAGCAATCAGCCCCAGCATTTT
CASSIALSSNQPQHF
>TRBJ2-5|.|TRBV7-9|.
TGTGCCAGCAGCCCGAGCGGGGAGACCCAGTACTTC
CASSPSGETQYF
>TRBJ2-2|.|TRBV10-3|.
TGTGCCATCAGTGAGTTATTTATAGGCGTTGGGACCGGGGAGCTGTTTTTT
CAISELFIGVGTGELFF
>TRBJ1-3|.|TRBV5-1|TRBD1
TGCGCCAGCACGGGACAGGGGAACACCATATATTTT
CASTGQGNTIYF
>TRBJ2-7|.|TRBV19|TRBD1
TGTGCCAGTAGTACGCGACAGGGACCCTACGAGCAGTACTTC
CASSTRQGPYEQYF
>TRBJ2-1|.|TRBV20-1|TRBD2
TGCAGTGCTGGGGGGGGTGAGCAGTTCTTC
CSAGGGEQFF
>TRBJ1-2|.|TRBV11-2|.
TGTGCCAGCAGCCTTGACGGTTATGGCTACACCTTC
CASSLDGYGYTF
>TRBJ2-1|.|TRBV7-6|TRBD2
TGTGCCAGCAGCTTAGGGACTAGCGGGAGAAATGAGCAGTTCTTC
CASSLGTSGRNEQFF